The rows below give T cell receptor beta chains drawn from one sample of a study of cytomegalovirus exposure and HLA in healthy donors. Data came from immunoSEQ multiplex PCR; TCRdb stores just in-frame clones and leaves some out. This table holds tens of thousands of clones, approximately 67% found once. The sequenced sample consisted of PBMCs. The receptors come from a woman aged 30 to 39 in good health and CMV-seronegative. The CDR3 runs from the conserved cysteine through the conserved F or W. The D gene is left open where the match is weak. Clone size, where shown, is once, few, many, or a class for clones that have expanded.

CDR3nt | CDR3aa | j_gene | v_gene | d_gene | abundance
TGTGCCAGCTCCCGTGAGCGGGGGGGCCTGGCAGATACGCAGTATTTT | CASSRERGGLADTQYF | TRBJ2-3 | TRBV4-2 | TRBD2 | -
TGTGCCTGGTCACGGAGGGGTTCAGATACGCAGTATTTT | CAWSRRGSDTQYF | TRBJ2-3 | TRBV30 | - | once
TGTGCCAGCATCATACAGTTCACAGATACGCAGTATTTT | CASIIQFTDTQYF | TRBJ2-3 | TRBV2 | - | -
TGCGCCAGCAGCCAGCTGGGGAGCTCCTACAATGAGCAGTTCTTC | CASSQLGSSYNEQFF | TRBJ2-1 | TRBV4-3 | - | few
TGTGCCAGCAGCGGTAATGGGGGGACTAGCGACTACAATGAGCAGTTCTTC | CASSGNGGTSDYNEQFF | TRBJ2-1 | TRBV9 | TRBD2 | once
TGTGCCAGCAGTGGCAGGACAGGGCTTGTCACTGAAGCTTTCTTT | CASSGRTGLVTEAFF | TRBJ1-1 | TRBV6-5 | TRBD1 | -
TGCAGCGTTGAGAGCCGCTCCGGGACATATCAGCAGTACTTC | CSVESRSGTYQQYF | TRBJ2-7 | TRBV29-1 | - | -
TGTGCCAGCAGCGTAGCGGGGAGCTCCTACGAGCAGTACTTC | CASSVAGSSYEQYF | TRBJ2-7 | TRBV6-6 | TRBD2 | -
TGTGCCAGCAGCAAGGGGGCTGGAGAGACCCAGTACTTC | CASSKGAGETQYF | TRBJ2-5 | TRBV14 | TRBD1 | once
TGTGCCAGCAGCCAACCCCGGGACAAAGCTTTCTTT | CASSQPRDKAFF | TRBJ1-1 | TRBV7-3 | - | few